Included here is one TCR beta chain sequence, with context. What it binds is not known. The source of the sample is a study of OX40 agonist ivuxolimab in advanced cancers. About the research overall: At 0.01 to 10 mg/kg, ivuxolimab was administered intravenously to patients every 2 weeks. Two patients with cutaneous melanoma and one with hepatocellular carcinoma, three in total, showed partial responses. Under the entry rules, prior anti-PD-1, anti-PD-L1 or anti-CTLA-4 therapy was allowed, and less than 50% had some. Whole-study results and caveats: On average, CD8+ T cells showed a greater number of expanded clones than CD4+.

Some clones are missing from TCRdb's copy, which holds only in-frame ones; the method was immunoSEQ multiplex PCR. The sample carries some 130,000 clones, 80% to 90% recorded once. CDR1 and CDR2 (germline): MDHEN, SYDVKM. V lost 5 bases to trimming and J lost 0 bases, with 8 bases between them. This CDR3 region has 15 residues. This sequence joins TRBV28 and TRBJ2-6; D is ambiguous. The material was CD4+ or CD8+ T cells sorted from blood, obtained in a trial of the OX40 agonist ivuxolimab. This TCR was recovered from an adult with an advanced solid tumor such as melanoma, head and neck, liver or kidney cancer. CDR3 loop: CASSRKVSGANVLTF. The CDR3 coding sequence is TGTGCCAGCAGTCGTAAGGTCTCTGGGGCCAACGTCCTGACTTTC.